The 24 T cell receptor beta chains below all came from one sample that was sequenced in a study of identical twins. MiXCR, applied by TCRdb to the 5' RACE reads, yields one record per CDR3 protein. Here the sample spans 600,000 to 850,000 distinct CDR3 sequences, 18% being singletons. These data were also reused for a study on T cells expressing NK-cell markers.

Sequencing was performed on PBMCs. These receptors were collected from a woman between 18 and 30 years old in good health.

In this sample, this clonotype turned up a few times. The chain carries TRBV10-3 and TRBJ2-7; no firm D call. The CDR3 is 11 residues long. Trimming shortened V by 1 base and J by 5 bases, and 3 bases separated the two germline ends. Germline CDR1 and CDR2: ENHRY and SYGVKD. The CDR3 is CAISEFNEQYF. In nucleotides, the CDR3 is TGTGCCATCAGTGAGTTCAACGAGCAGTACTTC.

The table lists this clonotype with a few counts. The CDR3 DNA is TGCAGCGTTGAGTCCAGGACAGGGAACCCCAATGAGCAGTTCTTC. Protein product: CSVESRTGNPNEQFF. The chain links TRBV29-1 to TRBJ2-1, with 8 bases identical to TRBD1. The length of the CDR3 is 15 residues. Trimming took 3 bases from V and 6 from J; bases not matched to a gene: 10. Germline lookup yields CDR1 SQVTM and CDR2 ANQGSEA.

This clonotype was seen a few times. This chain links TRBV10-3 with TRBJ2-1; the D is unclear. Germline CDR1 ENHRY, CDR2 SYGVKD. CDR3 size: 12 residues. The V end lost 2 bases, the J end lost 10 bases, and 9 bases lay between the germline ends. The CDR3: CAISEVGAEQFF. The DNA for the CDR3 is TGTGCCATCAGTGAGGTTGGAGCGGAGCAGTTCTTC.

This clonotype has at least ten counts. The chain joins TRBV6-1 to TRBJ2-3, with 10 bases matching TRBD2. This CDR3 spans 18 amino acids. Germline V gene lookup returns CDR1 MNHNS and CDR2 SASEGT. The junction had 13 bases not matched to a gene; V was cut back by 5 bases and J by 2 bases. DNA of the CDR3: TGTGCCAGCAGTCCAGAACCGCGACTAGCGGGCCACACAGATACGCAGTATTTT. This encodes CASSPEPRLAGHTDTQYF.

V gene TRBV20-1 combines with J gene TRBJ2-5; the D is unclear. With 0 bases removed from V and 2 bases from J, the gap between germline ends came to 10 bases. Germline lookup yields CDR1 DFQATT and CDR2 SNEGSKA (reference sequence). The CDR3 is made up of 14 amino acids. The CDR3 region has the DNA TGCAGTGCTAGAGATCTGACGCAGCAAGAGACCCAGTACTTC. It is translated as CSARDLTQQETQYF.

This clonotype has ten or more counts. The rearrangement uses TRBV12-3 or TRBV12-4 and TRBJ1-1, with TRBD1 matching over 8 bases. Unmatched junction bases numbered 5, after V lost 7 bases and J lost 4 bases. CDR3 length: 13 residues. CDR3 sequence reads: CASKTGGPTEAFF. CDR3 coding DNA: TGTGCCAGCAAAACAGGGGGACCCACTGAAGCTTTCTTT.

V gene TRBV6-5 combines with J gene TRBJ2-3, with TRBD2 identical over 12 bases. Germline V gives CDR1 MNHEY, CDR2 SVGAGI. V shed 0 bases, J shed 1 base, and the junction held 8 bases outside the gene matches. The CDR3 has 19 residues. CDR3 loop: CASSYSSLAGGQGTDTQYF. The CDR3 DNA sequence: TGTGCCAGCAGTTACTCCTCCCTAGCGGGGGGGCAAGGCACAGATACGCAGTATTTT.

The CDR3 region is CASSHTGGGASYEQYF. The CDR3 DNA reads as TGCGCCAGCAGCCATACTGGGGGGGGAGCCTCCTACGAGCAGTACTTC. The rearrangement links TRBV4-3 to TRBJ2-7; 7 bases fit TRBD2. V was clipped by 3 bases and J by 0 bases; unmatched bases: 8. From germline, CDR1 is LGHNA and CDR2 YSLEER. CDR3 length equals 16 residues.

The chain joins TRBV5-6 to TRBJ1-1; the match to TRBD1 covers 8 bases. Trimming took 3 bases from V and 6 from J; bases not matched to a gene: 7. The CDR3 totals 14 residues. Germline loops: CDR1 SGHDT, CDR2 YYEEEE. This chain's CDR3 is CASSSQTGDPEAFF. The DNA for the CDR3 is TGTGCCAGCAGCTCCCAGACAGGGGACCCTGAAGCTTTCTTT.

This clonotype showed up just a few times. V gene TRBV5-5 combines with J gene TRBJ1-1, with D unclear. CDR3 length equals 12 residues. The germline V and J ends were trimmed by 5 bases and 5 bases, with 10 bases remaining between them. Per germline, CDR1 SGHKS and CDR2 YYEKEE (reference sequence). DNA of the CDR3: TGTGCCAGCAGACGGATCGGGACTGAAGCTTTCTTT. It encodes CASRRIGTEAFF.

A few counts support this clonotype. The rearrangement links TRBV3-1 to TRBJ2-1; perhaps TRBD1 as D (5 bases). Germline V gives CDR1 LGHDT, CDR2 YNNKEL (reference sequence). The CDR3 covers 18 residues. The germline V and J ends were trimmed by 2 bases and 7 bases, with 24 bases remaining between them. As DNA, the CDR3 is TGTGCCAGCAGCCAATTTCCCCAAGACTGGGGCTTCTGGAATGAGCAGTTCTTC. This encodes CASSQFPQDWGFWNEQFF.

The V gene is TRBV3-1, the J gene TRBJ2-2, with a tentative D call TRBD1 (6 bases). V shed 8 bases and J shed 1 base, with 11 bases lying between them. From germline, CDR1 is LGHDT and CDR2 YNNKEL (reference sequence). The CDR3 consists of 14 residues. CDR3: CASLGGRNTGELFF. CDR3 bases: TGTGCCAGCCTAGGGGGACGGAACACCGGGGAGCTGTTTTTT.

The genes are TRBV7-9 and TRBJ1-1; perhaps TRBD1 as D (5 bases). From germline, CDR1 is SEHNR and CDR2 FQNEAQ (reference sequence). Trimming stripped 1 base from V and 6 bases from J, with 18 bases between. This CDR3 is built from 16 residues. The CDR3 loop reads CASSLEVGREGPEAFF. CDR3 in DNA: TGTGCCAGCAGCTTAGAGGTTGGCAGGGAGGGGCCTGAAGCTTTCTTT.

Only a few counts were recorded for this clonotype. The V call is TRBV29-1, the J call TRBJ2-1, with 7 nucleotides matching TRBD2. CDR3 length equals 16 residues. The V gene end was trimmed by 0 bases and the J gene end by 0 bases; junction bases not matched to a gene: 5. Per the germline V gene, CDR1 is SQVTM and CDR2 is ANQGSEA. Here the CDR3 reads CSVEEGGGSSYNEQFF. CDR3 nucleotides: TGCAGCGTTGAAGAGGGTGGCGGGAGCTCCTACAATGAGCAGTTCTTC.

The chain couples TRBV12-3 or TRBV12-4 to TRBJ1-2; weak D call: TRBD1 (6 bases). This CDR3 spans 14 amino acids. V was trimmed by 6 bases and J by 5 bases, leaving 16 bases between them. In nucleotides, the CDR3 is TGTGCCAGCAGGACCCAGGGGCAAGGGTATGGCTACACCTTC. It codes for CASRTQGQGYGYTF.

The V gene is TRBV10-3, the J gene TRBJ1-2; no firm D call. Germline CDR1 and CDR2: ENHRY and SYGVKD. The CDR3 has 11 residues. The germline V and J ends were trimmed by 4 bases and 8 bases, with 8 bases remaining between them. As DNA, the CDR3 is TGTGCCATCAGTGTGCAAGGGGGCTACACCTTC. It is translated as CAISVQGGYTF.

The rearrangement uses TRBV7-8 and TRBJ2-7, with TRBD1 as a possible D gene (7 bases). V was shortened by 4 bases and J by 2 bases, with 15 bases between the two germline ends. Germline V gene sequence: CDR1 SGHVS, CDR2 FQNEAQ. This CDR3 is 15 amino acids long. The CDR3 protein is CASSSQGGMTYEQYF. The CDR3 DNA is TGTGCCAGCAGCTCCCAGGGGGGCATGACCTACGAGCAGTACTTC.

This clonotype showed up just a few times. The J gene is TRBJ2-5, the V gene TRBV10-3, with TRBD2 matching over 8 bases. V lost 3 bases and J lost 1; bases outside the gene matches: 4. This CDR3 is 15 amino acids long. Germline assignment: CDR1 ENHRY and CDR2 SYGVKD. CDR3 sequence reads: CAISEERGGQETQYF. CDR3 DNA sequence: TGTGCCATCAGTGAAGAACGGGGGGGCCAAGAGACCCAGTACTTC.

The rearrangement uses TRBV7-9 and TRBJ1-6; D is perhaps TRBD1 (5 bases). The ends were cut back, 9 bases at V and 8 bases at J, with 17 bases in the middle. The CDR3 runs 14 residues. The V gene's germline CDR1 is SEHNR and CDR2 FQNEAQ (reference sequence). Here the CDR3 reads CARSPGTPDSPLHF. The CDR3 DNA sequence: TGTGCCAGGAGTCCCGGGACCCCGGATTCACCCCTCCACTTT.

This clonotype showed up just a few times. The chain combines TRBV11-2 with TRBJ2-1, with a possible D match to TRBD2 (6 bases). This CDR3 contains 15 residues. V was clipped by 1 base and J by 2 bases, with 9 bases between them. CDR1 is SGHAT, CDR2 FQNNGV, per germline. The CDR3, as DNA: TGTGCCAGCAGCTTAGTGGCGGGAACCTACAATGAGCAGTTCTTC. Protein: CASSLVAGTYNEQFF.

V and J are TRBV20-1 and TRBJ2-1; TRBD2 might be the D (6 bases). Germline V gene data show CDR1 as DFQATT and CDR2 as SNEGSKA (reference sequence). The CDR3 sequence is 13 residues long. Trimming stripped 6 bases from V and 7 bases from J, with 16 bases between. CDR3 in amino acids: CSATRLARNEQFF. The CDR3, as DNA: TGCAGTGCCACACGGCTAGCGAGGAATGAGCAGTTCTTC.

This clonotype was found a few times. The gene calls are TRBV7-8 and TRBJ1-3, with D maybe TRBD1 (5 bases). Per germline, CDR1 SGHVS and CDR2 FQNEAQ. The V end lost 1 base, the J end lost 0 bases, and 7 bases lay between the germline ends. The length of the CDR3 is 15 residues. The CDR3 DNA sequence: TGTGCCAGCAGCTTAGGGGGCCACTCTGGAAACACCATATATTTT. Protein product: CASSLGGHSGNTIYF.

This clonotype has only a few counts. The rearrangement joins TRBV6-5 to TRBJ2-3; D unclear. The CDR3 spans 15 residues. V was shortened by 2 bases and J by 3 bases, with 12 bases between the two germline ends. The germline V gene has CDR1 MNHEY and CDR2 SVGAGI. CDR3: CASSYPSLGTDTQYF. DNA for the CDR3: TGTGCCAGCAGTTACCCAAGCCTTGGGACAGATACGCAGTATTTT.

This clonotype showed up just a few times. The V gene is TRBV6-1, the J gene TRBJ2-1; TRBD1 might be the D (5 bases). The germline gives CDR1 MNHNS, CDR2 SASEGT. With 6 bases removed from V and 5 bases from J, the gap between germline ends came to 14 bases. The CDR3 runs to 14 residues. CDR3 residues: CASRSITGNNEQFF. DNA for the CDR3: TGTGCCAGCAGATCAATCACAGGTAACAATGAGCAGTTCTTC.